This TCR beta chain was identified in a study of blood T cell repertoires in COVID-19. Study details: The United States, Italy and Spain supplied acute and convalescent COVID-19 samples. Nucleic acid was either cDNA or gDNA, and it came from T cells, B-cell-depleted T cells, or PBMCs.

This CDR3 is 14 amino acids long. Per the authors' pipeline: From reference gene primer amplification, estimates of nucleated cell counts were derived. Assay used: immunoSEQ multiplex PCR; TCRdb lists only in-frame clones, some missing. The D gene and trimming were derived from the DNA, and the V and J assignments and clone size from that table. The repertoire holds about 100,000 clones, around nine tenths seen once, with roughly 3% in the top ten. The origin of this receptor is a woman older than 75 with acute or convalescent COVID-19. Sequenced input: peripheral blood. The chain carries TRBV21-1 and TRBJ1-5. TRBV21-1 is classified as a pseudogene. The CDR3 sequence: CASSGNPSGQPQHF. The CDR3 nucleotides are TGTGCCAGTTCAGGTAACCCGTCGGGACAGCCCCAGCATTTT.